This passage covers 20 T cell receptor beta chains from one sample sequenced in a study of shared clonotypes between healthy human individuals (dated by TCRdb to 2019 to 2021). Library generation was performed with the immunoSEQ multiplex PCR assay. The table was pulled from immuneACCESS by TCRdb, which kept in-frame rearrangements only. Such tables lose some clones; where checked, under half of the loss comes from unresolved V genes, and the rest has no known cause. In this sample the table shows about 580,000 clones, roughly 98% of which occur a single time. 0.3% of the sample is taken by the ten largest. CD8 naive samples were CD45RO-negative cells positively selected for CCR7, giving a CD45RA+CCR7+ population that excluded TemRA cells. Specimen: naive CD8+ T cells sorted from blood. The label giving this sample's cell subset or site can be read as: CD45RA+CCR7+. Receptors originate from a man under 40 in good health.

This chain links TRBV7-8 with TRBJ1-4, with TRBD1 identical over 8 bases. The germline CDR1 and CDR2 sequences are SGHVS and FQNEAQ. The junction had 14 bases not matched to a gene; V was cut back by 1 base and J by 7 bases. CDR3 length equals 18 residues. CDR3 sequence reads: CASSLVPSDRGMPEKLFF. The CDR3 region has the DNA TGTGCCAGCAGCTTAGTACCGAGTGACAGGGGAATGCCTGAAAAACTGTTTTTT.

The chain is built from TRBV4-3 and TRBJ2-2; 7 bases fit TRBD2. This CDR3 is built from 15 residues. Per germline, CDR1 LGHNA and CDR2 YSLEER. Trimming cost V 4 bases and J 0 bases; bases outside gene matches: 2. The CDR3 DNA follows: TGCGCCAGCAGCCGAGGACTAGCGAACACCGGGGAGCTGTTTTTT. This encodes CASSRGLANTGELFF.

About this clone itself: One junction end does not reproduce the germline sequence, and a read error may be involved. This sequence joins TRBV11-2 and TRBJ2-5; unclear D gene. This CDR3 spans 10 amino acids. Germline V gene data show CDR1 as SGHAT and CDR2 as FQNNGV. The CDR3 nucleotides read TGTGCCAGCAGCATAGAGACCCAGTACTTC. Its protein is CASSIETQYF.

The chain recombines TRBV7-6 with TRBJ2-5; D ambiguous. V was clipped by 1 base and J by 5 bases, with 11 bases between them. The CDR3 consists of 14 residues. In germline, CDR1 is SGHVS, CDR2 FNYEAQ. The CDR3 loop reads CASSLGPPMETQYF. For the CDR3, the DNA is TGTGCCAGCAGCTTAGGCCCCCCCATGGAGACCCAGTACTTC.

The chain is built from TRBV6-5 and TRBJ2-3; D perhaps matches TRBD2 (5 bases). Trimming removed 3 bases from V and 2 bases from J, with 15 bases in between. Germline CDR1 and CDR2: MNHEY and SVGAGI. There are 16 residues in the CDR3. In nucleotides, the CDR3 is TGTGCCAGCAGTTATTACGGCGGGTACCCCACAGATACGCAGTATTTT. Amino acid sequence: CASSYYGGYPTDTQYF.

The sample holds one count of this clone. The rearrangement joins TRBV27 to TRBJ2-7; 7 bases agree with TRBD2. After removal of 6 bases from V and 3 bases from J, the junction contained 8 bases not matched to a gene. This CDR3 spans 14 amino acids. Germline V gene sequence: CDR1 MNHEY, CDR2 SMNVEV (reference sequence). The CDR3 nucleotides read TGTGCCAGCAGGATAGCGGGTCCGAGCTACGAGCAGTACTTC. Amino acids: CASRIAGPSYEQYF.

V and J are TRBV5-5 and TRBJ2-6; D uncertain. The CDR3 has 15 residues. Trimming shortened V by 4 bases and J by 2 bases, and 10 bases separated the two germline ends. From germline, CDR1 is SGHKS and CDR2 YYEKEE (reference sequence). The CDR3 DNA sequence: TGTGCCAGCAGCCGTGACTTGGCTGGGGCCAACGTCCTGACTTTC. Amino acids: CASSRDLAGANVLTF. The full variable domain, completed using reference TRBV5-5 and TRBJ2-6, is DAGVTQSPTHLIKTRGQQVTLRCSPISGHKSVSWYQQVLGQGPQFIFQYYEKEERGRGNFPDRFSARQFPNYSSELNVNALLLGDSALYLCASSRDLAGANVLTFGAGSRLTVL.

The chain joins TRBV7-6 to TRBJ1-5; D unclear. This CDR3 has 13 amino acids. The V and J ends lost 2 bases and 7 bases respectively, with 9 bases between them. Germline CDR1 and CDR2: SGHVS and FNYEAQ. CDR3 protein: CASSLSKGQPQHF. The CDR3 coding sequence is TGTGCCAGCAGCTTATCAAAAGGACAGCCCCAGCATTTT.

V usage is TRBV4-1 and J usage is TRBJ2-3, with 8 bases identical to TRBD1. The CDR3 runs 15 residues. Germline values: CDR1 MGHRA, CDR2 YSYEKL. Unmatched junction bases numbered 0, after V lost 1 base and J lost 0 bases. CDR3 loop: CASSQGQGSTDTQYF. CDR3 DNA: TGCGCCAGCAGCCAAGGACAGGGGAGCACAGATACGCAGTATTTT.

The chain is built from TRBV27 and TRBJ2-7; D not resolved. Germline V gene data show CDR1 as MNHEY and CDR2 as SMNVEV (reference sequence). V was shortened by 5 bases and J by 2 bases, with 10 bases between the two germline ends. This CDR3 is built from 13 residues. The CDR3 DNA follows: TGTGCCAGCAGTCGCCGCGGAGCCTACGAGCAGTACTTC. Protein product: CASSRRGAYEQYF.

The chain uses TRBV4-1 and TRBJ2-1, with 10 bases lining up with TRBD2. CDR3 size: 15 residues. The germline gives CDR1 MGHRA, CDR2 YSYEKL. With V trimmed by 5 bases and J by 7 bases, 8 bases remained unmatched. The CDR3 loop is CASSNRLAGHNEQFF. CDR3 in DNA: TGCGCCAGCAGCAACAGACTAGCGGGCCATAATGAGCAGTTCTTC.

The rearrangement uses TRBV5-1 and TRBJ2-7; 7 bases line up with TRBD2. The CDR3 has 14 amino acids. CDR1 and CDR2 (germline): SGHRS, YFSETQ. V lost 7 bases, J lost 3 bases, and 10 bases stayed unmatched. The CDR3 nucleotides are TGCGCCAGCGCCCAGGGAGCGGGGTTCTACGAGCAGTACTTC. Protein sequence: CASAQGAGFYEQYF.

The chain is built from TRBV28 and TRBJ2-2, with D unresolved. CDR3 length: 12 residues. CDR1 MDHEN and CDR2 SYDVKM come from the germline V gene. The ends were cut back, 2 bases at V and 10 bases at J, with 8 bases in the middle. The CDR3 here is CASSLLREELFF. In DNA form, the CDR3 reads TGTGCCAGCAGTTTACTACGCGAGGAGCTGTTTTTT.

The CDR3 DNA sequence: TGTGCCAGCAGCGTTAGGATTCAAGAGACCCAGTACTTC. Protein sequence: CASSVRIQETQYF. J is TRBJ2-5 and V is TRBV9; D is uncertain. Germline CDR1 SGDLS, CDR2 YYNGEE. The V end lost 2 bases, the J end lost 2 bases, and 7 bases lay between the germline ends. This CDR3 is 13 amino acids long.

This chain links TRBV4-1 with TRBJ2-7; weak D call: TRBD1 (5 bases). The CDR3 is 14 amino acids. The germline V gene has CDR1 MGHRA and CDR2 YSYEKL. The V and J ends lost 1 base and 3 bases respectively, with 10 bases between them. CDR3 in DNA: TGCGCCAGCAGCCAAGTTCCAGGGTACTACGAGCAGTACTTC. The encoded protein is CASSQVPGYYEQYF.

The chain couples TRBV9 to TRBJ2-1; 7 bases agree with TRBD2. Trimming cost V 5 bases and J 5 bases; bases outside gene matches: 10. The CDR3 is made up of 15 amino acids. CDR1 and CDR2 from the germline V gene are SGDLS and YYNGEE. CDR3 nucleotides: TGTGCCAGCAGTTCCGGGAGGACTTACGACAATGAGCAGTTCTTC. It yields the protein CASSSGRTYDNEQFF.

The chain has TRBV11-2 and TRBJ2-1; weak D call: TRBD2 (5 bases). The CDR3 totals 13 residues. The V end was cut by 3 bases, the J end by 9 bases, with 12 bases between. Germline V gene data show CDR1 as SGHAT and CDR2 as FQNNGV. The CDR3 sequence is CASSFLSGIEQFF. The CDR3 nucleotides are TGTGCCAGCAGCTTTCTTTCCGGGATTGAGCAGTTCTTC.

Regarding this clone: The identical CDR3 is also encoded by other nucleotide sequences in the sample. The V call is TRBV5-1, the J call TRBJ2-7, with 8 nucleotides matching TRBD2. Germline V gives CDR1 SGHRS, CDR2 YFSETQ. This CDR3 is built from 14 residues. V dropped 0 bases and J dropped 3; count of bases not matched to a gene: 2. The CDR3 loop is CASSLVSGSYEQYF. The CDR3 nucleotides read TGCGCCAGCAGCTTGGTAAGCGGGAGCTACGAGCAGTACTTC.

CDR3 loop: CASSFGQDSTDTQYF. The CDR3, as DNA: TGTGCCAGCAGCTTCGGACAGGATAGCACAGATACGCAGTATTTT. The chain joins TRBV7-8 to TRBJ2-3; 7 nucleotides line up with TRBD1. The CDR3 is made up of 15 amino acids. V lost 3 bases, J lost 0 bases, and 3 bases stayed unmatched. Germline V gene lookup returns CDR1 SGHVS and CDR2 FQNEAQ. Variable domain in full (rest from reference TRBV7-8 and TRBJ2-3): GAGVSQSPRYKVAKRGQDVALRCDPISGHVSLFWYQQALGQGPEFLTYFQNEAQLDKSGLPSDRFFAERPEGSVSTLKIQRTQQEDSAVYLCASSFGQDSTDTQYFGPGTRLTVL.

The chain employs TRBV14 and TRBJ2-7, with D possibly matching TRBD1 (6 bases). This CDR3 is 15 amino acids long. V lost 0 bases and J 4 bases, leaving 13 bases between the germline ends. The V gene's germline CDR1 is SGHDN and CDR2 FVKESK. The CDR3 loop reads CASSQETGSPYEQYF. CDR3 nucleotides: TGTGCCAGCAGCCAAGAAACAGGGAGCCCGTACGAGCAGTACTTC. Supplemented by reference TRBV14 and TRBJ2-7, the full variable domain reads EAGVTQFPSHSVIEKGQTVTLRCDPISGHDNLYWYRRVMGKEIKFLLHFVKESKQDESGMPNNRFLAERTGGTYSTLKVQPAELEDSGVYFCASSQETGSPYEQYFGPGTRLTVT.